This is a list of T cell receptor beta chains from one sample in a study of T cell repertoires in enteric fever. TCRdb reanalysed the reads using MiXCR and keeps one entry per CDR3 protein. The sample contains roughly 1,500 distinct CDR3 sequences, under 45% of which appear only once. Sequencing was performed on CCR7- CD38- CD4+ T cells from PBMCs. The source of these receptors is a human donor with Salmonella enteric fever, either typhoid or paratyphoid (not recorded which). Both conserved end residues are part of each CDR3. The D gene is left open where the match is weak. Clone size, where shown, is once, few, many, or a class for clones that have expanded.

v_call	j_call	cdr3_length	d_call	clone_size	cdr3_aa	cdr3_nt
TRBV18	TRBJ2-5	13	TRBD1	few	CASGQGPEETQYF	TGTGCCAGCGGACAGGGTCCAGAAGAGACCCAGTACTTC
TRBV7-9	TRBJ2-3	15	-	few	CASSTARQSTDTQYF	TGTGCCAGCAGCACAGCGCGACAGTCCACAGATACGCAGTATTTT
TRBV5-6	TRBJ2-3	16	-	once	CASSLASLTSTHTQYF	TGTGCCAGCAGCTTGGCTAGCCTTACTAGCACACATACGCAGTATTTT
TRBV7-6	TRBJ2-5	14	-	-	CASSTFQSQETQYF	TGTGCCAGCAGCACCTTTCAGTCCCAAGAGACCCAGTACTTC
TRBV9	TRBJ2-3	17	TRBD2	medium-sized	CASSPHESLAVRGTQYF	TGTGCCAGCAGCCCCCACGAGTCACTAGCGGTCAGGGGTACGCAGTATTTT
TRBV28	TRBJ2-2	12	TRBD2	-	CAVRAGTGELFF	TGTGCCGTGCGAGCGGGGACCGGGGAGCTGTTTTTT
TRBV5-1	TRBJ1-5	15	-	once	CASSLAGVVNQPQHF	TGCGCCAGCAGCTTGGCCGGGGTTGTCAATCAGCCCCAGCATTTT
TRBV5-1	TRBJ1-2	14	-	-	CASSLSDPGNGYTF	TGCGCCAGCAGCTTGTCAGACCCGGGGAATGGCTACACCTTC
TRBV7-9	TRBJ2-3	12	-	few	CASSLGLDTQYF	TGTGCCAGCAGCTTAGGGTTAGATACGCAGTATTTT
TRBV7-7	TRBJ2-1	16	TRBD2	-	CASSAQLAGNNNEQFF	TGTGCTAGCAGCGCCCAACTAGCGGGAAATAACAATGAGCAGTTCTTC
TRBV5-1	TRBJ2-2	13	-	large	CASSLVVTGELFF	TGCGCCAGCAGCTTGGTGGTTACCGGGGAGCTGTTTTTT
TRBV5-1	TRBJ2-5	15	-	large	CASRGTSGVQETQYF	TGCGCCAGCAGGGGGACTTCAGGCGTACAAGAGACCCAGTACTTC
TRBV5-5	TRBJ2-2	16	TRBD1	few	CASSSYRGLNTGELFF	TGTGCCAGCAGCTCGTACAGGGGGCTGAACACCGGGGAGCTGTTTTTT
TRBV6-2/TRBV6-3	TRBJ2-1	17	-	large	CASSYSTIQSSYNEQFF	TGTGCCAGCAGTTACTCGACAATTCAGAGCTCCTACAATGAGCAGTTCTTC
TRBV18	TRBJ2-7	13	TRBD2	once	CASSSSGSLEQYF	TGTGCCAGCTCCTCTAGCGGGAGTTTGGAGCAGTACTTC
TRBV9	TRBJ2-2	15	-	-	CASSVLGSGTGELFF	TGTGCCAGCAGCGTACTAGGGAGCGGCACCGGGGAGCTGTTTTTT
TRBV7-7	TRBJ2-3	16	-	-	CASSPGLSKGTDTQYF	TGTGCTAGCAGCCCCGGACTCTCCAAAGGCACAGATACGCAGTATTTT
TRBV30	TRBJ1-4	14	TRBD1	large	CASVPDRAGEKLFF	TGTGCCTCCGTTCCTGACAGGGCCGGTGAAAAACTGTTTTTT
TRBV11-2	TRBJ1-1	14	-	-	CASSLFLGNTEAFF	TGTGCCAGCAGCTTATTCTTGGGGAACACTGAAGCTTTCTTT
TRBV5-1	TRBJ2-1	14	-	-	CASSFQGRGDEQFF	TGCGCCAGCAGCTTCCAGGGAAGAGGGGATGAGCAGTTCTTC
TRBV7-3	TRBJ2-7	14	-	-	CASSLSGGGHEQYF	TGTGCCAGCAGCTTATCCGGAGGGGGCCACGAGCAGTACTTC